These 21 T cell receptor beta chains share one sample of origin, sequenced in a study of blood T cell repertoires in COVID-19 (TCRdb year 2020). Library preparation employed the immunoSEQ multiplex PCR assay. TCRdb stores this immuneACCESS table with in-frame sequences only. Part of the clones is absent; in the studies checked, under half of the shortfall reflects unresolved V genes, and no reason is known for the rest. For this sample the table gives 190,000 or so clones, of which over 75% were detected only once. The top ten clonotypes cover 2.5% of the sample. Sequencing was performed on peripheral blood. The receptors here all came from a man in his forties with active or convalescent COVID-19.

The chain is built from TRBV10-2 and TRBJ2-5, with TRBD2 matching over 7 bases. CDR3 length: 16 residues. In germline, CDR1 is WSHSY, CDR2 SAAADI. V trimming: 7 bases; J trimming: 5 bases; junction bases outside the gene matches: 16. The CDR3 here is CASINRAGRDKETQYF. The DNA for the CDR3 is TGCGCCAGCATTAATAGGGCAGGGAGGGATAAGGAGACCCAGTACTTC.

V is TRBV30 and J is TRBJ2-2, with D unresolved. Trimming cost V 4 bases and J 3 bases, with 12 bases left between them. Per germline, CDR1 GTSNPN and CDR2 SVGIG (reference sequence). The CDR3 loop spans 14 amino acids. The CDR3 coding sequence is TGTGCCTGGACGGGTACATTATACACCGGGGAGCTGTTTTTT. As protein: CAWTGTLYTGELFF.

The chain joins TRBV9 to TRBJ2-5, with D possibly being TRBD1 (5 bases). V was trimmed by 3 bases and J by 0 bases, leaving 15 bases between them. CDR1 SGDLS and CDR2 YYNGEE come from the germline V gene. The CDR3 totals 16 residues. CDR3 DNA sequence: TGTGCCAGCAGCGCTAGGGGTCGGTCGAACCAAGAGACCCAGTACTTC. As protein: CASSARGRSNQETQYF.

CDR3: CATAATQGNYGYTF. CDR3 in DNA: TGTGCCACCGCCGCTACCCAGGGAAACTATGGCTACACCTTC. The V call is TRBV6-5, the J call TRBJ1-2, with D possibly matching TRBD1 (5 bases). This CDR3 is built from 14 residues. Germline V gene sequence: CDR1 MNHEY, CDR2 SVGAGI. V was pared by 10 bases and J by 2 bases, with 17 bases between.

This chain uses TRBV30 with TRBJ1-2, with a possible D match to TRBD1 (5 bases). The CDR3 runs 14 residues. The V and J ends lost 0 bases and 4 bases respectively, with 12 bases between them. The germline gives CDR1 GTSNPN, CDR2 SVGIG (reference sequence). CDR3 loop: CAWSVDSTFYGYTF. Here the CDR3 DNA reads TGTGCCTGGAGTGTTGACAGTACGTTCTATGGCTACACCTTC.

Here the CDR3 reads CASSLEGTPRSEQFF. The CDR3 coding sequence is TGTGCCAGCAGTTTAGAGGGTACCCCCAGGAGTGAGCAGTTCTTC. This chain uses TRBV27 with TRBJ2-1; TRBD2 is a possible D gene (5 bases). V was trimmed by 2 bases and J by 9 bases, leaving 17 bases between them. CDR1 is MNHEY, CDR2 SMNVEV, per germline (reference sequence). The CDR3 covers 15 residues.

CDR3 protein: CASSLDGYGYTF. CDR3 in DNA: TGCGCCAGCAGCTTGGACGGCTATGGCTACACCTTC. The chain recombines TRBV5-1 with TRBJ1-2; D gene unclear. Trimming left V 0 bases short and J 4 bases short, with 4 bases between. The CDR3 runs 12 residues. Germline loops: CDR1 SGHRS, CDR2 YFSETQ.

The chain uses TRBV9 and TRBJ2-2; a weak D match, TRBD1 (6 bases). This CDR3 spans 16 amino acids. V lost 4 bases to trimming and J lost 7 bases, with 20 bases between them. Germline CDR1 SGDLS, CDR2 YYNGEE. CDR3: CASSPPQAGVGGELFF. CDR3 nucleotides: TGTGCCAGCAGCCCCCCCCAGGCAGGGGTCGGCGGGGAGCTGTTTTTT.

The chain couples TRBV10-3 to TRBJ1-6; no clear D. Between the trimmed V and J ends, which lost 3 bases and 6 bases, there was a span of 9 bases. The CDR3 is 14 amino acids. Germline values: CDR1 ENHRY, CDR2 SYGVKD. The CDR3 here is CAISDSPVNSPLHF. In DNA form, the CDR3 reads TGTGCCATCAGTGACTCCCCGGTTAATTCACCCCTCCACTTT.

The V gene is TRBV2, the J gene TRBJ1-1, with D unresolved. Trimming took 6 bases from V and 7 from J, leaving 12 bases between them. CDR1 and CDR2 from the germline V gene are SNHLY and FYNNEI. This CDR3 comprises 12 residues. The CDR3 sequence is CASSGEGYEAFF. Here the CDR3 DNA reads TGTGCCAGCAGCGGAGAGGGTTATGAAGCTTTCTTT.

The chain is built from TRBV6-1 and TRBJ2-5; maybe TRBD2 (6 bases). The V and J ends lost 4 bases and 0 bases respectively, with 15 bases between them. The CDR3 is 16 amino acids. Germline V gene lookup returns CDR1 MNHNS and CDR2 SASEGT. CDR3 amino acids: CASSGRGAGNQETQYF. CDR3 nucleotide sequence: TGTGCCAGCAGTGGACGCGGAGCGGGCAACCAAGAGACCCAGTACTTC.

This clone occurred once. In DNA form, the CDR3 reads TGTGCCAGCACCGGACAGGGAGAGGGCTCTAACTATGGCTACACCTTC. This sequence encodes CASTGQGEGSNYGYTF. This chain joins TRBV21-1 and TRBJ1-2; TRBD1 is taken as the D call from the table, unchecked against the DNA. TRBV21-1 is noted as a pseudogene. The CDR3 contains 16 residues.

V gene TRBV4-3 combines with J gene TRBJ2-3; tentatively, D is TRBD2 (7 bases). Germline V gene data show CDR1 as LGHNA and CDR2 as YSLEER. This CDR3 contains 15 residues. V lost 0 bases and J lost 7, with 14 bases in between. CDR3 in DNA: TGCGCCAGCAGCCAAGATAGGGGGGGTGTAAATACGCAGTATTTT. This translates into CASSQDRGGVNTQYF.

The V and J genes are TRBV6-1 and TRBJ1-3; a possible D gene is TRBD1 (6 bases). The CDR3 consists of 15 residues. Germline V gives CDR1 MNHNS, CDR2 SASEGT. V was cut by 0 bases and J by 1 base, with 7 bases left in between. The CDR3 DNA reads as TGTGCCAGCAGTGAAGCCAGGGGATCTGGAAACACCATATATTTT. It codes for CASSEARGSGNTIYF.

The chain carries TRBV5-3 and TRBJ2-1; tentative D call: TRBD2 (6 bases). TRBV5-3 is recorded as an ORF, its role being uncertain. Trimming took 3 bases from V and 8 from J, leaving 30 bases between them. The CDR3 consists of 19 residues. CDR3 amino acids: CARSSKPLTGVTMVDEQFF. Written as DNA, the CDR3 is TGTGCCAGAAGCTCGAAACCACTCACGGGGGTTACGATGGTCGATGAGCAGTTCTTC.

Here the CDR3 DNA reads TGTGCCAGCAGTGAAGAAATTAGGATAGCTAAGAATCAGCCCCAGCATTTT. This sequence encodes CASSEEIRIAKNQPQHF. The rearrangement joins TRBV2 to TRBJ1-5; D is undetermined. This CDR3 contains 17 residues. Germline V gene sequence: CDR1 SNHLY, CDR2 FYNNEI. V lost 1 base, J lost 4 bases, and 17 bases lay in between.

The genes are TRBV15 and TRBJ1-4; possibly TRBD1 for D (5 bases). The V end lost 6 bases, the J end lost 3 bases, and 14 bases lay between the germline ends. The CDR3 sequence is 15 residues long. Per the germline V gene, CDR1 is LNHNV and CDR2 is YYDKDF (reference sequence). In DNA, the CDR3 is TGTGCCACCAGTGGGGGGAAAAGGGCTAATGAAAAACTGTTTTTT. Amino acid sequence: CATSGGKRANEKLFF.

The J gene is TRBJ2-1, the V gene TRBV6-5; D perhaps matches TRBD1 (5 bases). V was shortened by 2 bases and J by 7 bases, with 12 bases between the two germline ends. The CDR3 has 14 residues. CDR1 and CDR2 (germline): MNHEY, SVGAGI. CDR3 nucleotides: TGTGCCAGCAGTTACGGTACAGGATATAATGAGCAGTTCTTC. Translation: CASSYGTGYNEQFF.

This clone has only a few counts. The chain carries TRBV6-2 or TRBV6-3 and TRBJ2-7; 7 bases are shared with TRBD1. CDR1 MNHEY and CDR2 SVGEGT come from the germline V gene. V was pared by 1 base and J by 5 bases, with 8 bases of the junction left unmatched. The length of the CDR3 is 15 residues. The CDR3 nucleotides are TGTGCCAGCAGTTACTTCGGCAGGGGGACCGACGAGCAGTACTTC. Translation gives CASSYFGRGTDEQYF.

This clone came up a few times. Other nucleotide sequences in the sample specify the same CDR3. The V and J genes are TRBV3-1 (or the pseudogene TRBV3-2) and TRBJ1-1, with a weak D call TRBD1 (6 bases). The V end was cut by 6 bases, the J end by 1 base, with 12 bases between. Germline CDR1 is LGHDT and CDR2 is YNNKEL (reference sequence). This CDR3 comprises 14 residues. The CDR3 here is CASRQTQGNTEAFF. As DNA, the CDR3 is TGTGCCAGCAGACAAACACAGGGGAACACTGAAGCTTTCTTT.

The CDR3, as DNA: TGTGCCAGCAGCAAGACAAGAAACTATGGCTACACCTTC. Protein sequence: CASSKTRNYGYTF. The rearrangement joins TRBV28 to TRBJ1-2; no firm D call. The V and J ends lost 6 bases and 2 bases respectively, with 10 bases between them. Germline V gene lookup returns CDR1 MDHEN and CDR2 SYDVKM. This CDR3 has 13 residues.